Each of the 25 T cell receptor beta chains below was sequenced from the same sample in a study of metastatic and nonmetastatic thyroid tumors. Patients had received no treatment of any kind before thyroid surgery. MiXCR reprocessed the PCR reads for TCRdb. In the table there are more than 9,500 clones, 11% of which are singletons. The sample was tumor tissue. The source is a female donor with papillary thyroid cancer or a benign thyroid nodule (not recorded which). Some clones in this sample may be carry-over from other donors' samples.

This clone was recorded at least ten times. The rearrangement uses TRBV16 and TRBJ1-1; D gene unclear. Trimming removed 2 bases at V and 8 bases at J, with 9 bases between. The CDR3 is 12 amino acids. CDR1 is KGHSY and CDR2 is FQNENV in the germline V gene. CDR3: CASSQVLQEAFF. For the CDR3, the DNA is TGTGCCAGCAGCCAAGTACTACAGGAAGCTTTCTTT. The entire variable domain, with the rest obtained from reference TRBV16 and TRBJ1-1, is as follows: GEEVAQTPKHLVRGEGQKAKLYCAPIKGHSYVFWYQQVLKNEFKFLISFQNENVFDETGMPKERFSAKCLPNSPCSLEIQATKLEDSAVYFCASSQVLQEAFFGQGTRLTVV.

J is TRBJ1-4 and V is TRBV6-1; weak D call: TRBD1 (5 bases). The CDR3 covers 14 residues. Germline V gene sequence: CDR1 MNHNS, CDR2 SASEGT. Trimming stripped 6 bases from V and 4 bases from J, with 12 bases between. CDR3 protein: CASSRGGVNEKLFF. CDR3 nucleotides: TGTGCCAGCAGCCGTGGGGGGGTTAATGAAAAACTGTTTTTT.

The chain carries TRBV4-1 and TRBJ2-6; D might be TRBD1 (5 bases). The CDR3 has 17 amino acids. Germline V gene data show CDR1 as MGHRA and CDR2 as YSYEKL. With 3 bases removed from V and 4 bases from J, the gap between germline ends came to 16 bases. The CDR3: CASSHPARGLGANVLTF. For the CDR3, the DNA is TGCGCCAGCAGCCACCCCGCAAGGGGTCTGGGGGCCAACGTCCTGACTTTC.

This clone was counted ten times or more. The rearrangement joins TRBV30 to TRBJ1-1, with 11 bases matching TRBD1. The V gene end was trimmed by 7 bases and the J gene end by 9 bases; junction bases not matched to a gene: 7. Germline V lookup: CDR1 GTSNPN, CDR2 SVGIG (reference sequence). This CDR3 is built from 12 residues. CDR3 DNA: TGTGCCTACCAGGGACAGGGGGATAAAGCTTTCTTT. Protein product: CAYQGQGDKAFF.

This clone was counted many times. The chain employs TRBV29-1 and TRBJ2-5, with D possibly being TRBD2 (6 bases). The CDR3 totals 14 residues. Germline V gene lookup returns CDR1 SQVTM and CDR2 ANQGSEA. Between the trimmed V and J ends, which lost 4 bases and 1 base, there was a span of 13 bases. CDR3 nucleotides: TGCAGCGTTGCAGGGTCGGGAGTCCAAGAGACCCAGTACTTC. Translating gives CSVAGSGVQETQYF.

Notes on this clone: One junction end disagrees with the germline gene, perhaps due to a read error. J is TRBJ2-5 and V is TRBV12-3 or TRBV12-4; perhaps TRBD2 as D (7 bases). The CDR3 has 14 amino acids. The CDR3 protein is CASKSGGALETLYF. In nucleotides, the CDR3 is TGTGCCAGCAAGTCTGGGGGGGCTCTTGAGACCCTGTACTTC.

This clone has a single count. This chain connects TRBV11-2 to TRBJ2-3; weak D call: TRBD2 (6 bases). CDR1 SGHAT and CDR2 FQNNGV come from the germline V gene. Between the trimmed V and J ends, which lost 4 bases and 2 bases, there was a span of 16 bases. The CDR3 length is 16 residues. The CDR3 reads CASSSPSGLSTDTQYF. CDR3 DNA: TGTGCCAGCAGCTCACCCTCGGGACTCTCCACAGATACGCAGTATTTT.

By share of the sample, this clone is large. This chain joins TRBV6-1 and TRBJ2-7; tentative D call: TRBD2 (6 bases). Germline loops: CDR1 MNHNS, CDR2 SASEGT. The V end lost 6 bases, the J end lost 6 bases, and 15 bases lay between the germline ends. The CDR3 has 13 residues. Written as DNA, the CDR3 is TGTGCCAGCAGGGGAGGACAAGCAGGCGAGCAGTACTTC. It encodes CASRGGQAGEQYF.

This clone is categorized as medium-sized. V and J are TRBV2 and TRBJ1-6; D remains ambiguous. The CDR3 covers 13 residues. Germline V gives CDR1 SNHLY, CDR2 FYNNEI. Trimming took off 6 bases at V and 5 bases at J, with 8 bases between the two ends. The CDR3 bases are TGTGCCAGCAGGGCAGAGAATAATTCACCCCTCCACTTT. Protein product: CASRAENNSPLHF.

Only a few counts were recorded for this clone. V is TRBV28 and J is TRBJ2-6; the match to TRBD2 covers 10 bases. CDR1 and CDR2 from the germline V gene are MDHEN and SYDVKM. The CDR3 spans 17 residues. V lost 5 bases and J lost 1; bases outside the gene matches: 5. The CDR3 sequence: CASSPGLADSGANVLTF. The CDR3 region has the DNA TGTGCCAGCAGTCCCGGACTAGCGGATTCTGGGGCCAACGTCCTGACTTTC.

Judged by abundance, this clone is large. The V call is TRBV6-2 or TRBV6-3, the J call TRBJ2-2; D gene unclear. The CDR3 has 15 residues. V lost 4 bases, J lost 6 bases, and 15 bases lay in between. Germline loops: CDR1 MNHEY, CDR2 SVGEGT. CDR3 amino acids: CASSWVIDGPGELFF. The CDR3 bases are TGTGCCAGCAGTTGGGTGATTGACGGCCCCGGGGAGCTGTTTTTT.

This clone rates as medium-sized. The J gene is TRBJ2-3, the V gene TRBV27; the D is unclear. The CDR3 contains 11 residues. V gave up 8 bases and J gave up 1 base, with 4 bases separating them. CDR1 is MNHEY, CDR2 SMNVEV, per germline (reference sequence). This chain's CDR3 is CASRRTDTQYF. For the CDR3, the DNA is TGTGCCAGCCGGCGCACAGATACGCAGTATTTT.

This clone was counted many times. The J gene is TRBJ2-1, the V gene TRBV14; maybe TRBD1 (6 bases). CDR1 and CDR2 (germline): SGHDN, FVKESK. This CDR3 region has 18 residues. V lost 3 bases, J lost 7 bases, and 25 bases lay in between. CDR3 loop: CASSQGLAWTEGRNEQFF. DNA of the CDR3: TGTGCCAGCAGCCAGGGTTTAGCCTGGACAGAAGGCCGAAATGAGCAGTTCTTC.

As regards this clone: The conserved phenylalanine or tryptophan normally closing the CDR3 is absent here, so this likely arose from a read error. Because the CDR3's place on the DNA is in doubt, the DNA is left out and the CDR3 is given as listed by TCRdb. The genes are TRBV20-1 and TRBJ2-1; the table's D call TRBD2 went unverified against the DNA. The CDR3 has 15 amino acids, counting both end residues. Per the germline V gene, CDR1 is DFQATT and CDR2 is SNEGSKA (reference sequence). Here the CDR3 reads CSASAQKISCRATVL.

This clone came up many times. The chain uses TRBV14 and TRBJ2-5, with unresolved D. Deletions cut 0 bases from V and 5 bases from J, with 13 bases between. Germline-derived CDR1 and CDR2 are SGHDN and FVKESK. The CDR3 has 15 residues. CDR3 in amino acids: CASSQDGNRYETQYF. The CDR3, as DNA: TGTGCCAGCAGCCAAGATGGTAATAGATATGAGACCCAGTACTTC. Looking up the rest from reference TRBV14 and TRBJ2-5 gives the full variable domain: EAGVTQFPSHSVIEKGQTVTLRCDPISGHDNLYWYRRVMGKEIKFLLHFVKESKQDESGMPNNRFLAERTGGTYSTLKVQPAELEDSGVYFCASSQDGNRYETQYFGPGTRLLVL.

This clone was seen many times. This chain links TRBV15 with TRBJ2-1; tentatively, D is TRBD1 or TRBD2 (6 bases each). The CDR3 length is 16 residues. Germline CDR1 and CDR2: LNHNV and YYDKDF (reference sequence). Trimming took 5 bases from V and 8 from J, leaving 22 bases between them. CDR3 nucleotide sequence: TGTGCCACCAGCGGCGTGATAGGGGGGCGGTCCGATGAGCAGTTCTTC. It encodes CATSGVIGGRSDEQFF.

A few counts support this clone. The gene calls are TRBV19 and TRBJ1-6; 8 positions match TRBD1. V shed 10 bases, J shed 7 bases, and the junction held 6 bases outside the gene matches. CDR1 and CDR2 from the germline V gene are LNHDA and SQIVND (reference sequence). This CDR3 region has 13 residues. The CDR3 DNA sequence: TGTGCCAACCTGACAGGGGTCAATTCACCCCTCCACTTT. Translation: CANLTGVNSPLHF.

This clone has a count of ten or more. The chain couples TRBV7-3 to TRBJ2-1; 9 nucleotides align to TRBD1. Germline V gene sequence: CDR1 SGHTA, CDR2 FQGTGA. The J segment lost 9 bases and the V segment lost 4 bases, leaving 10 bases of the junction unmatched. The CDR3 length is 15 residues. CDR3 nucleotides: TGTGCCAGCAGCTACTCCGGGACAGGGTTGGGTGAGCAGTTCTTC. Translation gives CASSYSGTGLGEQFF.

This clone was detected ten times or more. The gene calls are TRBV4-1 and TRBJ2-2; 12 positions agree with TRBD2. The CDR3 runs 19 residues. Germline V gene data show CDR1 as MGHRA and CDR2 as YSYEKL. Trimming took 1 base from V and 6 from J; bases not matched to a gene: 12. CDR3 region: CASSQGVGRRTSGAGELFF. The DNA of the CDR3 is TGCGCCAGCAGCCAAGGGGTAGGGCGGAGGACTAGCGGGGCCGGGGAGCTGTTTTTT.

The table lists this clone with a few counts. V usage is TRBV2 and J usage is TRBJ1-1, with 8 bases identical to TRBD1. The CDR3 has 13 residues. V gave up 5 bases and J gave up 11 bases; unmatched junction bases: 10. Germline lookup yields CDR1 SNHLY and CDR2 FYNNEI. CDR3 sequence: CASSKGTGARAFF. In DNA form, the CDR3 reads TGTGCCAGCAGTAAAGGGACAGGTGCTCGGGCTTTCTTT.

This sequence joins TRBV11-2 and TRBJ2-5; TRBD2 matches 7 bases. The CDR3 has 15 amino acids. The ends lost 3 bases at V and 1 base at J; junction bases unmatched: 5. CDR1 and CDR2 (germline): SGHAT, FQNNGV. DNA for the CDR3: TGTGCCAGCAGCTTCCAAGCGGGATCCCAAGAGACCCAGTACTTC. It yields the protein CASSFQAGSQETQYF.

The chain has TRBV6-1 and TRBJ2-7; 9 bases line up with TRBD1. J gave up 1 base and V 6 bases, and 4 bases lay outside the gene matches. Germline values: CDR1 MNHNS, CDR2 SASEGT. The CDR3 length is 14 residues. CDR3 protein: CASRRDRASYEQYF. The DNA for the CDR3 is TGTGCCAGCAGGAGGGACAGGGCGTCCTACGAGCAGTACTTC.

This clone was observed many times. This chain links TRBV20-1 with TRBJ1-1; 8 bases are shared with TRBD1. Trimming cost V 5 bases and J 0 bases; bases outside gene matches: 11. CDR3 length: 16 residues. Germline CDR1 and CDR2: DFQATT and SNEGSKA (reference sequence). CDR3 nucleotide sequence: TGCAGTGCTCCTGGACAGGGAGGCCGGATGAACACTGAAGCTTTCTTT. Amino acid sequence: CSAPGQGGRMNTEAFF.

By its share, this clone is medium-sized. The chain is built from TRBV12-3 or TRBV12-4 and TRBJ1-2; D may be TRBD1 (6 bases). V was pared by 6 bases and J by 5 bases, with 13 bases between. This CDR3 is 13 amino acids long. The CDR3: CASSRGRGYGYTF. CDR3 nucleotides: TGTGCCAGCAGCCGAGGGAGGGGGTATGGCTACACCTTC.

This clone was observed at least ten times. The chain's CDR3 is CASSQANTGELFF. DNA of the CDR3: TGTGCCAGCAGCCAAGCGAACACCGGGGAGCTGTTTTTT. The J gene is TRBJ2-2, the V gene TRBV14, with no clear D. Germline CDR1 SGHDN, CDR2 FVKESK. Deletions cut 1 base from V and 0 bases from J, with 0 bases between. The CDR3 extends over 13 amino acids.